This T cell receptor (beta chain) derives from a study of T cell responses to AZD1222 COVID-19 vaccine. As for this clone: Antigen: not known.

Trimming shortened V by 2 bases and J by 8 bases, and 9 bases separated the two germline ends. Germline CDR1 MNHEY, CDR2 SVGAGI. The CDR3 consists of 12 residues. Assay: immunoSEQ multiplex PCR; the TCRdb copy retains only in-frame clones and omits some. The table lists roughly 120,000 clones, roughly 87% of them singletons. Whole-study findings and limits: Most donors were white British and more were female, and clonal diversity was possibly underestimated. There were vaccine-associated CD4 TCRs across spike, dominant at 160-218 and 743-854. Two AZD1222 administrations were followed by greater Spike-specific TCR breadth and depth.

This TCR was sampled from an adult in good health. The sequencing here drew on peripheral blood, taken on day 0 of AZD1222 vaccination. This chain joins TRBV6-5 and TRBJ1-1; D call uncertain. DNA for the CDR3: TGTGCCAGCAGTTACGTCAGGTCCGAAGCTTTCTTT. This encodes CASSYVRSEAFF.